This T cell receptor beta chain was documented in a study of blood T cells in healthy people across ages. This clonotype was counted many times. Germline V gene lookup returns CDR1 SEHNR and CDR2 FQNEAQ (reference sequence). There are 13 residues in the CDR3. Trimming pared 6 bases from V and 0 bases from J, leaving 8 bases between. The authors ran a second PCR of roughly 6 to 11 cycles using a sample-barcoded 5' primer and a J-beta primer mix. TCRdb recomputed calls from the 5' RACE reads with MiXCR, one row per CDR3 protein. This sample has about 1,500,000 distinct CDR3 sequences; 28% occur once, and the top ten carry 7.7%.

Sequencing input: blood. The rearrangement links TRBV7-9 to TRBJ1-2; D remains ambiguous. The receptor was isolated from a woman in her thirties in good health. The CDR3 reads CASSSGTNYGYTF. Written as DNA, the CDR3 is TGTGCCAGCAGTTCCGGGACTAACTATGGCTACACCTTC.